This TCR beta chain is from a study of tumor and adjacent non-tumor tissue in lung cancer. Study context: Patients were aged roughly 30 to 76, ten or so men and 5 women, stage I to III.

Of note for this clonotype: Its antigen is undetermined. Possible read error: a much larger clone is one base away.

No cell sorting was done before RNA was extracted from the tissue. More than 3 cm separated this lung sample from the edge of the tumor. Overall study results and limits: Patients with more diverse tumor TCRs had worse survival.

Three rounds of nested PCR, following a modified ARM-PCR protocol, produced the TCRbeta library. TCRdb fed the multiplex PCR reads into MiXCR, producing one record per CDR3 protein. Here the sample spans about 43,000 distinct CDR3 sequences, around three fifths being singletons. Germline lookup yields CDR1 MNHNS and CDR2 SASEGT. The CDR3 has 15 amino acids. The V end was cut by 4 bases, the J end by 3 bases, with 13 bases between. The chain joins TRBV6-1 to TRBJ1-5; D is unclear. Sequencing was carried out using distant non-tumor lung tissue. This clonotype was obtained from a man aged 45 to 65 with non-small cell lung cancer. For the CDR3, the DNA is TGTGCCAGCAGTGGAGCGGAGCAGATCAATCAGCCCCAGCATTTT. Translated: CASSGAEQINQPQHF.